The rows below give T cell receptor beta chains drawn from one sample of a study of shared clonotypes between healthy human individuals. TCRdb's copy holds only in-frame clones and misses some; the assay was immunoSEQ multiplex PCR. The table shows about 2.1 million clones, with 90% to 95% occurring only once. The material sequenced was naive CD8+ T cells from PBMCs. Receptor source: a man between 18 and 35 years old in good health. Some clones in this sample may be carry-over from other donors' samples. CDR3s include the opening cysteine and the closing phenylalanine or tryptophan. Each record gives: J gene, V gene, clone size, CDR3 length, D gene, CDR3 DNA, CDR3 protein. D genes are given only for firm matches. For some rows the clone size is stated as once, few or many, or as a class when expanded; others skip it.

J gene: TRBJ2-5; V gene: TRBV6-6; clone size: .; CDR3 length: 15; D gene: .; CDR3 DNA: TGTGCCAGCAGTTACGGTAGTCAGGGGATCGAGACCCAGTACTTC; CDR3 protein: CASSYGSQGIETQYF
J gene: TRBJ2-1; V gene: TRBV19; clone size: .; CDR3 length: 15; D gene: TRBD2; CDR3 DNA: TGTGCCAGTAGTCACGGGACTAGATCCTACAATGAGCAGTTCTTC; CDR3 protein: CASSHGTRSYNEQFF
J gene: TRBJ1-2; V gene: TRBV9; clone size: once; CDR3 length: 15; D gene: .; CDR3 DNA: TGTGCCAGCAGCGCCTCCGGTCACCCTACGGGCGGCTACACCTTC; CDR3 protein: CASSASGHPTGGYTF
J gene: TRBJ2-2; V gene: TRBV19; clone size: .; CDR3 length: 14; D gene: .; CDR3 DNA: TGTGCCAGTAGTCTGGGACAGAACACCGGGGAGCTGTTTTTT; CDR3 protein: CASSLGQNTGELFF
J gene: TRBJ1-1; V gene: TRBV4-1; clone size: .; CDR3 length: 15; D gene: .; CDR3 DNA: TGCGCCAGCAGCCAAGATGGGGCCCCGAACACTGAAGCTTTCTTT; CDR3 protein: CASSQDGAPNTEAFF
J gene: TRBJ2-7; V gene: TRBV14; clone size: .; CDR3 length: 12; D gene: .; CDR3 DNA: TGTGCCAGCAGCCCTCCCCACTACGAGCAGTACTTC; CDR3 protein: CASSPPHYEQYF
J gene: TRBJ1-2; V gene: TRBV15; clone size: few; CDR3 length: 13; D gene: .; CDR3 DNA: TGTGCCACCAGCGCTCCGAGAGAGGCAGGCTACACCTTC; CDR3 protein: CATSAPREAGYTF
J gene: TRBJ2-7; V gene: TRBV4-2; clone size: .; CDR3 length: 15; D gene: TRBD1; CDR3 DNA: TGTGCCAGCAGCCTTGGACAGGATTACTCCTACGAGCAGTACTTC; CDR3 protein: CASSLGQDYSYEQYF
J gene: TRBJ2-7; V gene: TRBV14; clone size: .; CDR3 length: 14; D gene: TRBD2; CDR3 DNA: TGTGCCAGCAGCCAAGCGGGAGGTTCCTACGAGCAGTACTTC; CDR3 protein: CASSQAGGSYEQYF
J gene: TRBJ1-2; V gene: TRBV27; clone size: .; CDR3 length: 14; D gene: .; CDR3 DNA: TGTGCCAGCGCGAGTTTGGGACAACGATATGGCTACACCTTC; CDR3 protein: CASASLGQRYGYTF
J gene: TRBJ2-1; V gene: TRBV27; clone size: .; CDR3 length: 17; D gene: TRBD2; CDR3 DNA: TGTGCCAGCAGTTTAACTTTAAGGCGGGAGTCCCTCAATGAGCAGTTCTTC; CDR3 protein: CASSLTLRRESLNEQFF
J gene: TRBJ1-2; V gene: TRBV11-2; clone size: few; CDR3 length: 13; D gene: .; CDR3 DNA: TGTGCCAGCAGCTCGACAGAGACTTATGGCTACACCTTC; CDR3 protein: CASSSTETYGYTF
J gene: TRBJ1-1; V gene: TRBV19; clone size: .; CDR3 length: 16; D gene: TRBD1; CDR3 DNA: TGTGCCAGTAGTATGTGGGACAGGGTGATGAACACTGAAGCTTTCTTT; CDR3 protein: CASSMWDRVMNTEAFF
J gene: TRBJ2-7; V gene: TRBV7-6; clone size: .; CDR3 length: 15; D gene: .; CDR3 DNA: TGTGCCAGCAGCTTAAGGAACTCAGGGGATCCCGAGCAGTACTTC; CDR3 protein: CASSLRNSGDPEQYF
J gene: TRBJ1-5; V gene: TRBV27; clone size: .; CDR3 length: 15; D gene: .; CDR3 DNA: TGTGCCAGCAGTTTCTCGGACGGGAAGAATCAGCCCCAGCATTTT; CDR3 protein: CASSFSDGKNQPQHF
J gene: TRBJ2-3; V gene: TRBV6-5; clone size: .; CDR3 length: 11; D gene: .; CDR3 DNA: TGTGCTGCGGGCAGCACAGATACGCAGTATTTT; CDR3 protein: CAAGSTDTQYF
J gene: TRBJ1-5; V gene: TRBV28; clone size: .; CDR3 length: 14; D gene: .; CDR3 DNA: TGTGCCAGCAAAAGGAGTACACCTAATCAGCCCCAGCATTTT; CDR3 protein: CASKRSTPNQPQHF
J gene: TRBJ2-3; V gene: TRBV19; clone size: .; CDR3 length: 13; D gene: .; CDR3 DNA: TGTGCCAGTTGCAACACTCTCACAGATACGCAGTATTTT; CDR3 protein: CASCNTLTDTQYF
J gene: TRBJ2-7; V gene: TRBV6-5; clone size: .; CDR3 length: 12; D gene: .; CDR3 DNA: TGTGCCAGCAGTTGGGGCGCCTACGAGCAGTACTTC; CDR3 protein: CASSWGAYEQYF
J gene: TRBJ2-1; V gene: TRBV21-1; clone size: .; CDR3 length: 15; D gene: .; CDR3 DNA: TGTGCCAGCAGCTCCTCAGTGAACTCCTACAATGAGCAGTTCTTC; CDR3 protein: CASSSSVNSYNEQFF
J gene: TRBJ1-1; V gene: TRBV6-1; clone size: once; CDR3 length: 14; D gene: .; CDR3 DNA: TGTGCCAGCAGTGAAGGGCCTTGGAACACTGAAGCTTTCTTT; CDR3 protein: CASSEGPWNTEAFF
J gene: TRBJ2-7; V gene: TRBV28; clone size: .; CDR3 length: 11; D gene: .; CDR3 DNA: TGTGCCAGCAGAGGAGGGTACGAGCAGTACTTC; CDR3 protein: CASRGGYEQYF
J gene: TRBJ2-1; V gene: TRBV7-9; clone size: .; CDR3 length: 12; D gene: TRBD2; CDR3 DNA: TGTGCCAGCAGCTTAGCGGGAGGGCCGGAGTTCTTC; CDR3 protein: CASSLAGGPEFF
J gene: TRBJ1-2; V gene: TRBV29-1; clone size: .; CDR3 length: 13; D gene: .; CDR3 DNA: TGCAGCGTTGAAGATCGGGATAACTATGGCTACACCTTC; CDR3 protein: CSVEDRDNYGYTF
J gene: TRBJ2-5; V gene: TRBV27; clone size: .; CDR3 length: 14; D gene: TRBD1; CDR3 DNA: TGTGCCAGCAGTTTAGTCGGGACAGGCGAGACCCAGTACTTC; CDR3 protein: CASSLVGTGETQYF
J gene: TRBJ2-3; V gene: TRBV5-1; clone size: .; CDR3 length: 15; D gene: .; CDR3 DNA: TGCGCCAGCAGCTCCGGACTCGCTAGCACAGATACGCAGTATTTT; CDR3 protein: CASSSGLASTDTQYF
J gene: TRBJ2-1; V gene: TRBV27; clone size: .; CDR3 length: 15; D gene: TRBD2; CDR3 DNA: TGTGCCAGCAGTCTAGCGGCTTGGGGGAACAATGAGCAGTTCTTC; CDR3 protein: CASSLAAWGNNEQFF
J gene: TRBJ2-3; V gene: TRBV7-9; clone size: .; CDR3 length: 17; D gene: TRBD2; CDR3 DNA: TGTGCCAGCAGCTCTCAGATAGCGGGAGGGTCCACAGATACGCAGTATTTT; CDR3 protein: CASSSQIAGGSTDTQYF
J gene: TRBJ2-7; V gene: TRBV30; clone size: .; CDR3 length: 13; D gene: .; CDR3 DNA: TGTGCCTGGAGTGTGGGGGGAGAGTACGAGCAGTACTTC; CDR3 protein: CAWSVGGEYEQYF
J gene: TRBJ2-1; V gene: TRBV28; clone size: .; CDR3 length: 15; D gene: TRBD1; CDR3 DNA: TGTGCCAGCAGTCCCCGGACAGGGTCCTACAATGAGCAGTTCTTC; CDR3 protein: CASSPRTGSYNEQFF
J gene: TRBJ1-1; V gene: TRBV2; clone size: once; CDR3 length: 11; D gene: .; CDR3 DNA: TGTGCCAGCAGAGAGGGGTCTGAAGCTTTCTTT; CDR3 protein: CASREGSEAFF
J gene: TRBJ1-5; V gene: TRBV19; clone size: .; CDR3 length: 14; D gene: TRBD1; CDR3 DNA: TGTGCCAGTAGGACCCGGGACAGTGGTCAGCCCCAGCATTTT; CDR3 protein: CASRTRDSGQPQHF
J gene: TRBJ1-2; V gene: TRBV15; clone size: .; CDR3 length: 15; D gene: .; CDR3 DNA: TGTGCCACCAGCAGAGGTTGGGCAGGGGCGGTTGGCTACACCTTC; CDR3 protein: CATSRGWAGAVGYTF
J gene: TRBJ1-1; V gene: TRBV19; clone size: .; CDR3 length: 16; D gene: .; CDR3 DNA: TGTGCCAGTAGTCACTCCGGGGTTCCGATGAACACTGAAGCTTTCTTT; CDR3 protein: CASSHSGVPMNTEAFF
J gene: TRBJ2-7; V gene: TRBV2; clone size: .; CDR3 length: 10; D gene: .; CDR3 DNA: TGTGCCACCGAGAGCCGTGAGCAGTACTTC; CDR3 protein: CATESREQYF
J gene: TRBJ2-7; V gene: TRBV27; clone size: .; CDR3 length: 15; D gene: .; CDR3 DNA: TGTGCCAGCAGTTTTTCGCCCCCCAGCGTCCCCGAGCAGTACTTC; CDR3 protein: CASSFSPPSVPEQYF
J gene: TRBJ2-1; V gene: TRBV29-1; clone size: once; CDR3 length: 11; D gene: .; CDR3 DNA: TGCAGCGACCGGTTGAACAGGGAGCAGTTCTTC; CDR3 protein: CSDRLNREQFF
J gene: TRBJ2-2; V gene: TRBV27; clone size: .; CDR3 length: 15; D gene: TRBD2; CDR3 DNA: TGTGCCAGCAGTTTCGCTAGCGGGAGTTCCGGGGAGCTGTTTTTT; CDR3 protein: CASSFASGSSGELFF
J gene: TRBJ2-3; V gene: TRBV5-1; clone size: .; CDR3 length: 14; D gene: .; CDR3 DNA: TGCGCCAGCAGCTTCGGCGGTGGCACAGATACGCAGTATTTT; CDR3 protein: CASSFGGGTDTQYF
J gene: TRBJ2-7; V gene: TRBV19; clone size: .; CDR3 length: 16; D gene: TRBD1; CDR3 DNA: TGTGCCAGTAGTGCTAGGACAGGGGCCCGACCCTACGAGCAGTACTTC; CDR3 protein: CASSARTGARPYEQYF
J gene: TRBJ1-1; V gene: TRBV10-3; clone size: .; CDR3 length: 16; D gene: .; CDR3 DNA: TGTGCCATCAGTGAGAGGGGCCAAGGCTTGAACACTGAAGCTTTCTTT; CDR3 protein: CAISERGQGLNTEAFF
J gene: TRBJ1-1; V gene: TRBV19; clone size: .; CDR3 length: 15; D gene: .; CDR3 DNA: TGTGCCAGTAGTATCTTCGGGGCCTCAAACACTGAAGCTTTCTTT; CDR3 protein: CASSIFGASNTEAFF
J gene: TRBJ1-5; V gene: TRBV28; clone size: few; CDR3 length: 11; D gene: .; CDR3 DNA: TGTGCCAGCAGGGACAGCAGACCCCAGCATTTT; CDR3 protein: CASRDSRPQHF
J gene: TRBJ2-3; V gene: TRBV6-1; clone size: .; CDR3 length: 15; D gene: .; CDR3 DNA: TGTGCCAGCAGTGAAGGAGGAAAACACACAGATACGCAGTATTTT; CDR3 protein: CASSEGGKHTDTQYF
J gene: TRBJ2-7; V gene: TRBV5-4; clone size: .; CDR3 length: 13; D gene: .; CDR3 DNA: TGTGCCAGCAGCCCCGGCAGCTCCTACGAGCAGTACTTC; CDR3 protein: CASSPGSSYEQYF
J gene: TRBJ1-1; V gene: TRBV4-1; clone size: .; CDR3 length: 15; D gene: .; CDR3 DNA: TGCGCCAGCAGTCGCCTTCCGGGGCCGAACACTGAAGCTTTCTTT; CDR3 protein: CASSRLPGPNTEAFF
J gene: TRBJ2-3; V gene: TRBV28; clone size: .; CDR3 length: 16; D gene: .; CDR3 DNA: TGTGCCAGCAGTTTTCCCAGGACAATCACCACAGATACGCAGTATTTT; CDR3 protein: CASSFPRTITTDTQYF